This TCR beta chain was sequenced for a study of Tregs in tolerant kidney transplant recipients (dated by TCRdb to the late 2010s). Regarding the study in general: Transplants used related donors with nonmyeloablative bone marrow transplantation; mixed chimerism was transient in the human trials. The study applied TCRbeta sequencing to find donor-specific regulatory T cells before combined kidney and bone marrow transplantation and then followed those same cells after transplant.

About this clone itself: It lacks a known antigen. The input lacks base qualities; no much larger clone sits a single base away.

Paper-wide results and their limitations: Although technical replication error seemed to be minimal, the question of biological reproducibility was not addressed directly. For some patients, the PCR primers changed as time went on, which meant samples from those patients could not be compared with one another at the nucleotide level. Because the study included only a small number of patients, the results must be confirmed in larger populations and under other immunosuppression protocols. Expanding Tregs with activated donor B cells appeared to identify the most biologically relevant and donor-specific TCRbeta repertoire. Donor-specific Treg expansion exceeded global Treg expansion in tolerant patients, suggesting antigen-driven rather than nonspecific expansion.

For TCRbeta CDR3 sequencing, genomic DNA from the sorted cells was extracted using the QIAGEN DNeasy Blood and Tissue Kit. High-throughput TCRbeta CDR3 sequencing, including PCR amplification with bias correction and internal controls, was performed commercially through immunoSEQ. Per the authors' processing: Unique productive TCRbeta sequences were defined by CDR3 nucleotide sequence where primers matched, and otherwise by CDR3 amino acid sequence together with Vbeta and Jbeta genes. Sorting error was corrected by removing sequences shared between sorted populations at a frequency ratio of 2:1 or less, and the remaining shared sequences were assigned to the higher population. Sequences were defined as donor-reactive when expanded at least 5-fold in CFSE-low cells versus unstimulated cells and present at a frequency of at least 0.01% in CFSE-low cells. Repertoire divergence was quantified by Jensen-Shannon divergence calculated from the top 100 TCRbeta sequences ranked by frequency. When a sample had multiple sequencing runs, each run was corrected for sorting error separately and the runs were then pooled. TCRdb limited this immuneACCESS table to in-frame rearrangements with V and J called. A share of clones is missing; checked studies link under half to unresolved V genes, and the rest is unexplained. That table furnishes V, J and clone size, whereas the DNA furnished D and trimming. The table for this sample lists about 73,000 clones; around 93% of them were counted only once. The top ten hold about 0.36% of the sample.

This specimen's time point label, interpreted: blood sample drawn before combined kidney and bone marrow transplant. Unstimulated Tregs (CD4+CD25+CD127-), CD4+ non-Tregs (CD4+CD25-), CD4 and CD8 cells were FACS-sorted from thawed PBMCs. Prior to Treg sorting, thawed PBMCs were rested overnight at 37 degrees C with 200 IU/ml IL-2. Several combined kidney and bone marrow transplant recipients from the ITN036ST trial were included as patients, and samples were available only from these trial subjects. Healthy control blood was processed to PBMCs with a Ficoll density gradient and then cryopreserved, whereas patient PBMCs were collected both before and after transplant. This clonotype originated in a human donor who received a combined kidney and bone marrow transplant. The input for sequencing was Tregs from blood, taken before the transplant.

Here the CDR3 is given as CASTFLAGGPVDTQYF. The sequence in DNA is TGTGCCAGCACTTTTTTAGCGGGAGGGCCTGTAGATACGCAGTATTTT. The rearrangement combines TRBV28 with TRBJ2-3; 11 bases in between match TRBD2. The CDR3 sequence holds 16 residues, the cysteine and phenylalanine included. Of all the DNA, just the CDR3 is kept, 48 bases in frame from base 1. Compared with germline, V lacks 7 bases and J lacks 5 bases; bases without a gene match: 11. CDR1 MDHEN and CDR2 SYDVKM are derived from the germline V gene.